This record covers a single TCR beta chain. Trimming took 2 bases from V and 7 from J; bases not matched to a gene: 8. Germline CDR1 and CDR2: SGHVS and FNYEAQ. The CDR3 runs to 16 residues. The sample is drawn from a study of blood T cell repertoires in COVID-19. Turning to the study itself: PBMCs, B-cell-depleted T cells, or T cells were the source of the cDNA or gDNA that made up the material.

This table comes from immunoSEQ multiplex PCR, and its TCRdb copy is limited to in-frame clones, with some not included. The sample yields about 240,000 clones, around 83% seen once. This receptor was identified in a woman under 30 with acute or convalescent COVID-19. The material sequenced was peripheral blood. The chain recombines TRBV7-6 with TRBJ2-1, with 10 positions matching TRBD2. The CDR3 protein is CASSLRASGSLNEQFF. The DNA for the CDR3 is TGTGCCAGCAGCTTACGGGCTAGCGGGAGTCTTAATGAGCAGTTCTTC.